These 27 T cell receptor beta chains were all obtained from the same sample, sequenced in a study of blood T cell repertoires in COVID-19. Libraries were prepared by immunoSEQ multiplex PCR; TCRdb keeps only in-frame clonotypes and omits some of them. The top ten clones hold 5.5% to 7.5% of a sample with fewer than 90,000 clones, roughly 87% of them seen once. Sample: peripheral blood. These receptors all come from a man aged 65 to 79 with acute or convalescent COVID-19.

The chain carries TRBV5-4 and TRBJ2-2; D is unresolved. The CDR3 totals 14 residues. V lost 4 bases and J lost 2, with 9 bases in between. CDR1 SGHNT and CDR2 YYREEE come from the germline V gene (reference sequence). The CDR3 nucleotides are TGTGCCAGCAGCCCGAAGACAAACACCGGGGAGCTGTTTTTT. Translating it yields CASSPKTNTGELFF.

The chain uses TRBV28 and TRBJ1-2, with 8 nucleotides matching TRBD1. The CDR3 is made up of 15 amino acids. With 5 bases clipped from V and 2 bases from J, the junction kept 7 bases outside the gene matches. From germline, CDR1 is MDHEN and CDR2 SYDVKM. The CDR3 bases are TGTGCCAGCAGTCGGGGCAGGGGGCTCAACTATGGCTACACCTTC. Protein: CASSRGRGLNYGYTF.

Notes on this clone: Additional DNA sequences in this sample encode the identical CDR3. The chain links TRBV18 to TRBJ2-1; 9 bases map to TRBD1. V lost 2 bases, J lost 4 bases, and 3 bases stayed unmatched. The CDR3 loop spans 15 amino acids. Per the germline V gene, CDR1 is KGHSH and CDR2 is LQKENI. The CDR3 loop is CASSPGQGIYNEQFF. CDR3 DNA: TGTGCCAGCTCACCAGGACAGGGGATTTACAATGAGCAGTTCTTC.

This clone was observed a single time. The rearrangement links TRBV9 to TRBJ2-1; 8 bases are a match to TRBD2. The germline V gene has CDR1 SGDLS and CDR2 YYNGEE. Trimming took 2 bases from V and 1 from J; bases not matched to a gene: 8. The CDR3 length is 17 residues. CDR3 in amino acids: CASSVPLADYSYNEQFF. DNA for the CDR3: TGTGCCAGCAGCGTGCCACTAGCGGACTATTCCTACAATGAGCAGTTCTTC.

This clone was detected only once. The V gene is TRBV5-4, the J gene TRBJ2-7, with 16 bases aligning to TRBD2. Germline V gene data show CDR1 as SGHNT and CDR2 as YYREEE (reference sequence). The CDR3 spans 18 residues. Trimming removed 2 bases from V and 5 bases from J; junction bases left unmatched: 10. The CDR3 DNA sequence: TGTGCCAGCAGCTTCCCGGGACTAGCGGGAGGGGTCATGAACGAGCAGTACTTC. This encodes CASSFPGLAGGVMNEQYF.

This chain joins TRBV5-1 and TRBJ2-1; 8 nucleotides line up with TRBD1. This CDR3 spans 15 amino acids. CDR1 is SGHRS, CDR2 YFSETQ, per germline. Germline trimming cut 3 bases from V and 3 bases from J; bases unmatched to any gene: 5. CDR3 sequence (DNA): TGCGCCAGCAGCTCGACAGGGGCGGGCTACAATGAGCAGTTCTTC. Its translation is CASSSTGAGYNEQFF.

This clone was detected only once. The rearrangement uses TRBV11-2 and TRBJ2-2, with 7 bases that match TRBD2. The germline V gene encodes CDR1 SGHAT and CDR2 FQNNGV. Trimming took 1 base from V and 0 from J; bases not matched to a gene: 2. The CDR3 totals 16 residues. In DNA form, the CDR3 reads TGTGCCAGCAGCTTAGGCGGACTAGCGAACACCGGGGAGCTGTTTTTT. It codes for CASSLGGLANTGELFF.

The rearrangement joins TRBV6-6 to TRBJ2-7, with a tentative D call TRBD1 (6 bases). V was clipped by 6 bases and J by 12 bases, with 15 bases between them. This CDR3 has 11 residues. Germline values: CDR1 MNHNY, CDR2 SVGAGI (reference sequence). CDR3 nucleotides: TGTGCCAGCAGCCCCTCAAGGGGGACGTACTTC. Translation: CASSPSRGTYF.

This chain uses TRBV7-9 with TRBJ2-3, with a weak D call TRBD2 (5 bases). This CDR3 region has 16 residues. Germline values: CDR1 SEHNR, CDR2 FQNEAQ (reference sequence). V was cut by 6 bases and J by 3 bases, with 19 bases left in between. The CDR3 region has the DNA TGTGCCAGCAGGGTAAGCGGTCGCGGGCCTACAGATACGCAGTATTTT. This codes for CASRVSGRGPTDTQYF.

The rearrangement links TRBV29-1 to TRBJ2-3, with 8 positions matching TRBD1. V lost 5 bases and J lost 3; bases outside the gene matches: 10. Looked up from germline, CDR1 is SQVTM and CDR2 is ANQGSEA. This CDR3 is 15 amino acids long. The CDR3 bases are TGCAGCGTTCACGCAGGGGGCTGGGGTACAGATACGCAGTATTTT. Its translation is CSVHAGGWGTDTQYF.

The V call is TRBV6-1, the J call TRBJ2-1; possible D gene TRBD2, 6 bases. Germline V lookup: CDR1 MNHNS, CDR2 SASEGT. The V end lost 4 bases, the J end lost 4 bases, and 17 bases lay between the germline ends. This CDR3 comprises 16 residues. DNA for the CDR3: TGTGCCAGCAGTGGCACCGGGCGGACTATATACAATGAGCAGTTCTTC. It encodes CASSGTGRTIYNEQFF.

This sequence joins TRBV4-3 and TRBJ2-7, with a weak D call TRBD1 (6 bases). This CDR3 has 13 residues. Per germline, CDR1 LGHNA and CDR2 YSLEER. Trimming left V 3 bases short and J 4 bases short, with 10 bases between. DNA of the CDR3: TGCGCCAGCAGCCATAAAAGGGGGTACGAGCAGTACTTC. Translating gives CASSHKRGYEQYF.

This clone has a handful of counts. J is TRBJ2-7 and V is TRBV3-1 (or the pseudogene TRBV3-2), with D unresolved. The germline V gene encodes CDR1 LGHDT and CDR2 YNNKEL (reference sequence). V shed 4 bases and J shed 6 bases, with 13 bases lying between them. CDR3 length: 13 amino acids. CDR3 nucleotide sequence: TGTGCCAGCAGCCCCCAGACGGAGCCCGAGCAGTACTTC. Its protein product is CASSPQTEPEQYF.

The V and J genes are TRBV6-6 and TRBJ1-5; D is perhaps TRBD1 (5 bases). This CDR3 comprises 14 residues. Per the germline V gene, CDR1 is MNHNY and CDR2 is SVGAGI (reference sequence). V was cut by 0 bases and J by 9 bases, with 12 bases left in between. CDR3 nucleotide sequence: TGTGCCAGCAGTTACTCAGGGGATGGCGGGCCCCAGCATTTT. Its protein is CASSYSGDGGPQHF.

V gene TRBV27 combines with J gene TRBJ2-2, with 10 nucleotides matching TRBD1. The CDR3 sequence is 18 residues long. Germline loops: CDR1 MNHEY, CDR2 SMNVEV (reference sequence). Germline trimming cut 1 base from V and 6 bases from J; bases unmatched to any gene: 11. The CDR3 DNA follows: TGTGCCAGCAGTTTATTCTTCGGTCCCGGGACAGGGGCCGGGGAGCTGTTTTTT. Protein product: CASSLFFGPGTGAGELFF.

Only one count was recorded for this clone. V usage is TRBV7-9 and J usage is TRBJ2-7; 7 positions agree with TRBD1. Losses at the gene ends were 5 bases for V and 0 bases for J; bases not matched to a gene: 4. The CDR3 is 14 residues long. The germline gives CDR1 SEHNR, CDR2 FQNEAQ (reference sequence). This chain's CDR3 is CASSKGQNSYEQYF. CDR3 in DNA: TGTGCCAGCAGCAAGGGACAGAACTCCTACGAGCAGTACTTC.

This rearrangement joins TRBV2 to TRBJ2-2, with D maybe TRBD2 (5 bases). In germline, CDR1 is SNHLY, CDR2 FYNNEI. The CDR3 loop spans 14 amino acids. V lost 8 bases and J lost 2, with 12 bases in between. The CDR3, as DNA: TGTGCCAGCTCGGTCGGGGTAAACACCGGGGAGCTGTTTTTT. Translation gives CASSVGVNTGELFF.

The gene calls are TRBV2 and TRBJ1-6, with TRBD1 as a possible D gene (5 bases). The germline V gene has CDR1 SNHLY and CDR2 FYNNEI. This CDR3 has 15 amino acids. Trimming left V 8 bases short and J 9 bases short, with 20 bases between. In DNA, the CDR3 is TGTGCCAGCGCCCCCCAGGGTTGGGAAACTTCACCCCTCCACTTT. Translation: CASAPQGWETSPLHF.

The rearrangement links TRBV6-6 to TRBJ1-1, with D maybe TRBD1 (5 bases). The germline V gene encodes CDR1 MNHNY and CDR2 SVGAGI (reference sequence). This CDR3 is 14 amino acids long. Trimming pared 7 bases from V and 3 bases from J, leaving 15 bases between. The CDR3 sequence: CASTMGGRDTEAFF. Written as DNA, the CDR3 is TGTGCCAGCACCATGGGGGGGAGAGACACTGAAGCTTTCTTT.

In nucleotides, the CDR3 is TGTGCCAGCTCACCCGGGACTGGAGCACTTGGGGCCAACGTCCTGACTTTC. Translation gives CASSPGTGALGANVLTF. This chain uses TRBV18 with TRBJ2-6, with D possibly TRBD2 on 6 matching bases. The germline V and J ends were trimmed by 3 bases and 3 bases, with 15 bases remaining between them. This CDR3 has 17 amino acids. Germline V gene data show CDR1 as KGHSH and CDR2 as LQKENI. Full variable domain (rest looked up from reference TRBV18 and TRBJ2-6): NAGVMQNPRHLVRRRGQEARLRCSPMKGHSHVYWYRQLPEEGLKFMVYLQKENIIDESGMPKERFSAEFPKEGPSILRIQQVVRGDSAAYFCASSPGTGALGANVLTFGAGSRLTVL.

The CDR3 loop is CASSSTLPLAAYNEQFF. The DNA for the CDR3 is TGCGCCAGCAGCTCCACCCTTCCCTTAGCGGCCTACAATGAGCAGTTCTTC. The chain links TRBV5-1 to TRBJ2-1; D is possibly TRBD2 (6 bases). The CDR3 has 17 residues. From germline, CDR1 is SGHRS and CDR2 YFSETQ. V shed 3 bases and J shed 2 bases, with 18 bases lying between them.

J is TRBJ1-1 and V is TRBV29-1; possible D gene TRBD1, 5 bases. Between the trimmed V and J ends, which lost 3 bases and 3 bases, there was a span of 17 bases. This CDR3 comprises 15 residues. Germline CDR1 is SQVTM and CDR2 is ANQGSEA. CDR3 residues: CSVDYTLGGDTEAFF. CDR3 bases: TGCAGCGTTGACTACACCCTAGGAGGGGACACTGAAGCTTTCTTT.

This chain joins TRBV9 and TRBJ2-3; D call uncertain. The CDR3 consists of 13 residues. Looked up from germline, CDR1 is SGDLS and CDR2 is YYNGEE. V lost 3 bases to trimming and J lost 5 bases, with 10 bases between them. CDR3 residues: CASSGRTRDTQYF. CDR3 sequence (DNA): TGTGCCAGCAGCGGAAGAACAAGAGATACGCAGTATTTT.

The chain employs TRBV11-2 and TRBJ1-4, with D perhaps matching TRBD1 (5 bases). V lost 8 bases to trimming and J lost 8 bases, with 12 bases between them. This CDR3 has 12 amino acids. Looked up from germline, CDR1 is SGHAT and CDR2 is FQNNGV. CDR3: CASLTPGEKLFF. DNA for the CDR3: TGTGCCAGCCTAACCCCAGGGGAAAAACTGTTTTTT.

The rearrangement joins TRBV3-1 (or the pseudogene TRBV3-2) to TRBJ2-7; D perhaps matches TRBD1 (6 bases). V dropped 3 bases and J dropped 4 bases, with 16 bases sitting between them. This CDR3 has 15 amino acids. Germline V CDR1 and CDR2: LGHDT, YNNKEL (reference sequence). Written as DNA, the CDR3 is TGTGCCAGCAGCCACCCCGCAGGGGAAACTTACGAGCAGTACTTC. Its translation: CASSHPAGETYEQYF.

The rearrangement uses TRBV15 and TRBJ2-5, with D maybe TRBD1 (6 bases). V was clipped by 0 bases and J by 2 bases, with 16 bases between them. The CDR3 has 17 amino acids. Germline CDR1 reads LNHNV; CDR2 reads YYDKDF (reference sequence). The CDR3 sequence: CATSREVPTGRQETQYF. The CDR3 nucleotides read TGTGCCACCAGCAGAGAGGTACCTACAGGGCGGCAAGAGACCCAGTACTTC.

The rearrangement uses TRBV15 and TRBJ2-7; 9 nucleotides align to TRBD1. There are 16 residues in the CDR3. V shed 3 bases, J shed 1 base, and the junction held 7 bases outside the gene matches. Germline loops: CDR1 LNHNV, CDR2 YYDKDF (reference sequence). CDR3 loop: CATSSGQGSKSYEQYF. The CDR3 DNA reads TGTGCCACCAGCAGTGGACAGGGGAGTAAGTCCTACGAGCAGTACTTC.